This is a list of T cell receptor beta chains from one sample in a study of Graves' ophthalmopathy and Graves' hyperthyroidism. One entry per CDR3 protein results from TCRdb running MiXCR on the multiplex PCR reads. The table has 600,000 to 700,000 distinct CDR3 sequences, over 40% seen once. Sample: peripheral blood. These receptors all stem from an adult man with Graves' ophthalmopathy. CDR3s include the opening cysteine and the closing phenylalanine or tryptophan. The order of the fields is V gene, clone size, CDR3 length, CDR3 protein. Rows give clone size only sometimes, using once, few, many, or a class for an expanded clone.

V gene: TRBV7-9; clone size: many; CDR3 length: 16; CDR3 protein: CASSPRDGANTGELFF
V gene: TRBV5-6; clone size: NA; CDR3 length: 14; CDR3 protein: CASSAAREAETQYF
V gene: TRBV10-3; clone size: many; CDR3 length: 14; CDR3 protein: CAISDGTGRYEQYF
V gene: TRBV5-1; clone size: many; CDR3 length: 14; CDR3 protein: CASSSRDRGYEQYF
V gene: TRBV29-1; clone size: NA; CDR3 length: 13; CDR3 protein: CSVEVGAGQPQYF
V gene: TRBV5-1; clone size: NA; CDR3 length: 15; CDR3 protein: CASSLEGGPNQPQYF
V gene: TRBV29-1; clone size: many; CDR3 length: 15; CDR3 protein: CSVGGSAETNYGYTF
V gene: TRBV9; clone size: many; CDR3 length: 15; CDR3 protein: CASSVAGTAGDEQYF
V gene: TRBV19; clone size: many; CDR3 length: 15; CDR3 protein: CASREDSTSNQPQHF
V gene: TRBV29-1; clone size: many; CDR3 length: 14; CDR3 protein: CSVDRGPMNTEAFF
V gene: TRBV4-1; clone size: many; CDR3 length: 16; CDR3 protein: CASSQEGYGEYTEAFF
V gene: TRBV29-1; clone size: NA; CDR3 length: 11; CDR3 protein: CSLGGLETQYF
V gene: TRBV25-1; clone size: NA; CDR3 length: 12; CDR3 protein: CASSELAARQYF
V gene: TRBV9; clone size: few; CDR3 length: 15; CDR3 protein: CASSVSHREFGELFF
V gene: TRBV7-2; clone size: NA; CDR3 length: 13; CDR3 protein: CASSLVRDQPQHF
V gene: TRBV7-9; clone size: few; CDR3 length: 14; CDR3 protein: CASSPTGNSYGYTF
V gene: TRBV3-1; clone size: few; CDR3 length: 14; CDR3 protein: CASSQEQTLRGYTF
V gene: TRBV7-6; clone size: NA; CDR3 length: 21; CDR3 protein: CASSFGFREQYFGPGNTEAFF
V gene: TRBV7-2; clone size: NA; CDR3 length: 12; CDR3 protein: CASSPTGQDAFF
V gene: TRBV14; clone size: many; CDR3 length: 15; CDR3 protein: CASSQEPAGAYEQYF
V gene: TRBV25-1; clone size: NA; CDR3 length: 15; CDR3 protein: CASSAQGLVGETQYF
V gene: TRBV7-2; clone size: many; CDR3 length: 13; CDR3 protein: CANSRQGASEQYF
V gene: TRBV10-2; clone size: NA; CDR3 length: 14; CDR3 protein: CASQFLPSNQPQHF
V gene: TRBV6-6; clone size: NA; CDR3 length: 16; CDR3 protein: CASSYLGTSGAYEQYF